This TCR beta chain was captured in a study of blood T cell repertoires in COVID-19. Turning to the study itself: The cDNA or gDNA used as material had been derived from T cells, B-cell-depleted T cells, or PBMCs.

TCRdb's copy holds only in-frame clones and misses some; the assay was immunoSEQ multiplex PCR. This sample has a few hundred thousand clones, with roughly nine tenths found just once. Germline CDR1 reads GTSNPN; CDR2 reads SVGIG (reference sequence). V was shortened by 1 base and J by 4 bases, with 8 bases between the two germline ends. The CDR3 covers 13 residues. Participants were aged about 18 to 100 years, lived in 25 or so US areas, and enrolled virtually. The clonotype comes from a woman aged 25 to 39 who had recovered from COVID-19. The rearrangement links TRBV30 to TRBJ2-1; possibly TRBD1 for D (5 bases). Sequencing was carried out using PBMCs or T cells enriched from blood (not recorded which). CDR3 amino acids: CAWSGDSYNEQFF. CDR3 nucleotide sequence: TGTGCCTGGAGTGGTGACAGTTACAATGAGCAGTTCTTC.